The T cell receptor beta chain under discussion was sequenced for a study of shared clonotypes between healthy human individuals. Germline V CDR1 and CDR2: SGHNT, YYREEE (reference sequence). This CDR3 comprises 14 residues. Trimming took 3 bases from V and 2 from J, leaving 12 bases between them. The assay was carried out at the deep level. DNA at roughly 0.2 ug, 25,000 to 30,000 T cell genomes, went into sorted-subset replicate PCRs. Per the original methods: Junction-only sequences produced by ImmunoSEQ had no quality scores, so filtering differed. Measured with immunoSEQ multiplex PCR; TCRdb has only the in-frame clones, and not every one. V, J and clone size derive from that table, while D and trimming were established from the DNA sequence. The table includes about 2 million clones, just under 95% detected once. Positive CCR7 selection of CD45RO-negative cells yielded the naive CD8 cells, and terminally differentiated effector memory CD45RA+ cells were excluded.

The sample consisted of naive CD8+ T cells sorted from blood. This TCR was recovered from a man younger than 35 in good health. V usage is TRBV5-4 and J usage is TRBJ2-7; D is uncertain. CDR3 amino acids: CASSSRSGAYEQYF. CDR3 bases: TGTGCCAGCAGCTCGAGATCTGGTGCCTACGAGCAGTACTTC. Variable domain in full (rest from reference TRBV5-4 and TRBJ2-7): ETGVTQSPTHLIKTRGQQVTLRCSSQSGHNTVSWYQQALGQGPQFIFQYYREEENGRGNFPPRFSGLQFPNYSSELNVNALELDDSALYLCASSSRSGAYEQYFGPGTRLTVT.